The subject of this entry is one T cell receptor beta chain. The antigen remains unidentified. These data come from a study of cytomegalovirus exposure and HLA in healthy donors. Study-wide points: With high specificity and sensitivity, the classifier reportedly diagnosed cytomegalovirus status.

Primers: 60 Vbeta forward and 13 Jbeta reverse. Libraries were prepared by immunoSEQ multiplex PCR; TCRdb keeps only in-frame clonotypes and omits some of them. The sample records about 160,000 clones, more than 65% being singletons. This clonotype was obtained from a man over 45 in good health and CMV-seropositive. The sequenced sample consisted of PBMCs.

The chain's CDR3 is CASSQHQGVGGYTF. The DNA for the CDR3 is TGTGCCAGCAGCCAACACCAGGGGGTCGGTGGCTACACCTTC. The chain employs TRBV14 and TRBJ1-2, with 7 bases lining up with TRBD1. The V and J ends lost 2 bases and 7 bases, in that order; junction bases with no gene match: 7. The length of the CDR3 is 14 residues. Germline V gives CDR1 SGHDN, CDR2 FVKESK.